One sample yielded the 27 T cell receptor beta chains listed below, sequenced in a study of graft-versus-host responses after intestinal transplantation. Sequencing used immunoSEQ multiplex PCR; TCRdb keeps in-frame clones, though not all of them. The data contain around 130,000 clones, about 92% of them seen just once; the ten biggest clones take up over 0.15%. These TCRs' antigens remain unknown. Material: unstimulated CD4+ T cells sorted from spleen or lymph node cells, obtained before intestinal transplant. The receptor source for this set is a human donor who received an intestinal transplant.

The DNA for the CDR3 is TGCGCCAGCAGCCTCGGTCAAGGGAGTTCACCCCTCCACTTT. Its protein is CASSLGQGSSPLHF. The chain combines TRBV10-1 with TRBJ1-6; D is ambiguous. Germline lookup yields CDR1 WNHNN and CDR2 SYGVQD (reference sequence). This CDR3 spans 14 amino acids. The V end lost 6 bases, the J end lost 9 bases, and 15 bases lay between the germline ends.

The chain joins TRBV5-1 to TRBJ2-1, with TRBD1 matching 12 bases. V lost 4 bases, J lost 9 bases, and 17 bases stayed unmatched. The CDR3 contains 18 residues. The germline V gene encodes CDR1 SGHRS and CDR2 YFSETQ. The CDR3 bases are TGCGCCAGCAGCCTAACCGCCCGCTGGGGACAGGGGGCAAGTGAGCAGTTCTTC. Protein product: CASSLTARWGQGASEQFF.

CDR3 nucleotides: TGTGCCAGTAGTATAGATATCTTCAGAGGGGCCCTCTCTTCTAACTATGGCTACACCTTC. Translated: CASSIDIFRGALSSNYGYTF. The J gene is TRBJ1-2, the V gene TRBV19, with D perhaps TRBD1 (5 bases). The CDR3 runs 20 residues. V shed 0 bases and J shed 0 bases, with 23 bases lying between them. Germline lookup yields CDR1 LNHDA and CDR2 SQIVND (reference sequence).

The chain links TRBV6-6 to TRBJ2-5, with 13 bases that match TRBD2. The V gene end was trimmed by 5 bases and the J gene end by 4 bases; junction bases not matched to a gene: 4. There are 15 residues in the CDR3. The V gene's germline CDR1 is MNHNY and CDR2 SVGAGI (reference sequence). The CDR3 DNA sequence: TGTGCCAGCAGTGTCGGGACTAGCGGGGTAGAGACCCAGTACTTC. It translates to CASSVGTSGVETQYF.

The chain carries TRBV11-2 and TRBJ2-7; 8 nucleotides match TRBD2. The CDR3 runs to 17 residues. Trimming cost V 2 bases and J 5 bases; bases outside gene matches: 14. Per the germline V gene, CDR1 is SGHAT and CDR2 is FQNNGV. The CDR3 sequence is CASSLSGRGGGFHEQYF. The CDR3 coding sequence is TGTGCCAGCAGCTTATCTGGACGGGGCGGGGGGTTCCACGAGCAGTACTTC.

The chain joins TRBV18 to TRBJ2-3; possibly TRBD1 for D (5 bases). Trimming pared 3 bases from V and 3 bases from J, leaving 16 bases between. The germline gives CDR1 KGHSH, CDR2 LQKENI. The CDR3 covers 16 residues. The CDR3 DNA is TGTGCCAGCTCACCTGAAAGACGAGACAGTACAGATACGCAGTATTTT. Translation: CASSPERRDSTDTQYF.

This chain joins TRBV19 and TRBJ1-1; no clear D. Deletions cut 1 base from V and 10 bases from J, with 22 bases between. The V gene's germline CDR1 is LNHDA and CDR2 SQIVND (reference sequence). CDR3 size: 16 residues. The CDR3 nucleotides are TGTGCCAGTAGTATAGTCGCGCCGGGTAGCGGGAGAGGAGCTTTCTTT. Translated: CASSIVAPGSGRGAFF. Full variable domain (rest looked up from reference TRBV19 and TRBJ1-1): DGGITQSPKYLFRKEGQNVTLSCEQNLNHDAMYWYRQDPGQGLRLIYYSQIVNDFQKGDIAEGYSVSREKKESFPLTVTSAQKNPTAFYLCASSIVAPGSGRGAFFGQGTRLTVV.

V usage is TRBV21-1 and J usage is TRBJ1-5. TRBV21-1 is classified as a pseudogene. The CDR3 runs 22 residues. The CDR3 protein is CASSKGLAGAGILGIRNQPQHF. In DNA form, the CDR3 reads TGTGCCAGCAGCAAAGGTCTCGCAGGGGCGGGGATTCTGGGCATACGCAATCAGCCCCAGCATTTT.

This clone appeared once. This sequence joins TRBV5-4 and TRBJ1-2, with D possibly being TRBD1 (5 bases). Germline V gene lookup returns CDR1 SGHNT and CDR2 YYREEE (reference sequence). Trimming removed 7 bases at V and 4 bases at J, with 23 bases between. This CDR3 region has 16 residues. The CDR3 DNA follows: TGTGCCAGCCTAGGGGTCCTACCAGGAAAGACCTATGGCTACACCTTC. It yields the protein CASLGVLPGKTYGYTF.

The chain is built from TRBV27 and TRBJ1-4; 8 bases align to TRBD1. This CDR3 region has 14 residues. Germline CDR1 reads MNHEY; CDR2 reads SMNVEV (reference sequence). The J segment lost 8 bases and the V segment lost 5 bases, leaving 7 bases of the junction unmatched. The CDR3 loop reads CASSLRGRGEKLFF. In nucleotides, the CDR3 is TGTGCCAGCAGTCTCAGGGGGCGAGGGGAAAAACTGTTTTTT.

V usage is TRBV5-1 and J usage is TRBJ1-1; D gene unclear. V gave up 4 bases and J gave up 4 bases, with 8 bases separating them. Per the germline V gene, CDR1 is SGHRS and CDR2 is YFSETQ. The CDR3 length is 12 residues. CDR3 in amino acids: CASSEGGTEAFF. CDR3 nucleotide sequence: TGCGCCAGCAGCGAGGGTGGCACTGAAGCTTTCTTT.

The DNA for the CDR3 is TGTGCCAGCAGCCTTATCTCTGGAAACACCATATATTTT. Its translation: CASSLISGNTIYF. The chain is built from TRBV5-6 and TRBJ1-3; D not resolved. Trimming took off 4 bases at V and 0 bases at J, with 5 bases between the two ends. Germline lookup yields CDR1 SGHDT and CDR2 YYEEEE. This CDR3 contains 13 residues. Drawing the rest from reference TRBV5-6 and TRBJ1-3, the complete variable domain is DAGVTQSPTHLIKTRGQQVTLRCSPKSGHDTVSWYQQALGQGPQFIFQYYEEEERQRGNFPDRFSGHQFPNYSSELNVNALLLGDSALYLCASSLISGNTIYFGEGSWLTVV.

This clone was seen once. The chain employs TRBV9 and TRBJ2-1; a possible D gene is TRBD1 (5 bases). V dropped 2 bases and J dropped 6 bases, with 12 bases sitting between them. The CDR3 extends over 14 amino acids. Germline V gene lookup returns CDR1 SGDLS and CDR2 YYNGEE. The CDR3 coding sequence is TGTGCCAGCAGCGTTCGTGGGGCTGGCAATGAGCAGTTCTTC. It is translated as CASSVRGAGNEQFF.

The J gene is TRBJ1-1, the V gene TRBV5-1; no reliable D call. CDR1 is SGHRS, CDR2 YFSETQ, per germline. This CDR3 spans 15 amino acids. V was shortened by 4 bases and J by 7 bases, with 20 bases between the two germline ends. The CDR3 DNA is TGCGCCAGCAGCGTCCAGGACTCTCGACTCCTTGAAGCTTTCTTT. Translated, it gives CASSVQDSRLLEAFF. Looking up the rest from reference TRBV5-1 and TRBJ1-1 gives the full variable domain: KAGVTQTPRYLIKTRGQQVTLSCSPISGHRSVSWYQQTPGQGLQFLFEYFSETQRNKGNFPGRFSGRQFSNSRSEMNVSTLELGDSALYLCASSVQDSRLLEAFFGQGTRLTVV.

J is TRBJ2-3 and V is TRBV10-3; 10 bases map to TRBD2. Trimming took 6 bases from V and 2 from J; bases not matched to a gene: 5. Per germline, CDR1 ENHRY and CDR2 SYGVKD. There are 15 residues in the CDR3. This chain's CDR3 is CAISDSGGITDTQYF. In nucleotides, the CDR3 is TGTGCCATCAGCGATAGCGGGGGGATCACAGATACGCAGTATTTT.

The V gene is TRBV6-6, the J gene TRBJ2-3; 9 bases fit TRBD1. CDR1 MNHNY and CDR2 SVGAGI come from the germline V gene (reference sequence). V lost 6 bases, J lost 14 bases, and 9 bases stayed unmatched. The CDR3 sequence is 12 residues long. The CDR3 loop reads CASSGLGQGRYF. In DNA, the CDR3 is TGTGCCAGCAGCGGTTTAGGACAGGGGAGGTATTTT.

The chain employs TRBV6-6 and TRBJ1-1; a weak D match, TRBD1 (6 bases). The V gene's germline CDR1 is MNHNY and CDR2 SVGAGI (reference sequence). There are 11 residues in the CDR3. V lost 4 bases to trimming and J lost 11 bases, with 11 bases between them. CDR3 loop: CASSFRGGAFF. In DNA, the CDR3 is TGTGCCAGCAGTTTCAGGGGTGGCGCTTTCTTT.

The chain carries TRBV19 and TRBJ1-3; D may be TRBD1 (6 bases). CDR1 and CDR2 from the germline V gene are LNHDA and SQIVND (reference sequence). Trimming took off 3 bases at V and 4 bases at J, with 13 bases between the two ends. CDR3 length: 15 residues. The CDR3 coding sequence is TGTGCCAGTAGTATCCGGGGGGCAGCAGGAAACACCATATATTTT. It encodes CASSIRGAAGNTIYF.

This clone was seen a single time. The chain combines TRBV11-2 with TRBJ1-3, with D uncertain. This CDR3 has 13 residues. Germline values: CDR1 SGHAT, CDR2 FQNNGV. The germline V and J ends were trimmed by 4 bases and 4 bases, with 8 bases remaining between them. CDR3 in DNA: TGTGCCAGCAGCTCCCTGGTAGGAAACACCATATATTTT. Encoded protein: CASSSLVGNTIYF. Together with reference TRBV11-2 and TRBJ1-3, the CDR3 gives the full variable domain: EAGVAQSPRYKIIEKRQSVAFWCNPISGHATLYWYQQILGQGPKLLIQFQNNGVVDDSQLPKDRFSAERLKGVDSTLKIQPAKLEDSAVYLCASSSLVGNTIYFGEGSWLTVV.

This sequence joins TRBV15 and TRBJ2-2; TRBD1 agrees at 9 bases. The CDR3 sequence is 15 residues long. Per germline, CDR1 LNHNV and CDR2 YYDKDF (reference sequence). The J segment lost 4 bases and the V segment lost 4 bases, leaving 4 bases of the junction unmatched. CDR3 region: CATSTDRGVTGELFF. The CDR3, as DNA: TGTGCCACCAGCACCGACAGGGGGGTCACCGGGGAGCTGTTTTTT.

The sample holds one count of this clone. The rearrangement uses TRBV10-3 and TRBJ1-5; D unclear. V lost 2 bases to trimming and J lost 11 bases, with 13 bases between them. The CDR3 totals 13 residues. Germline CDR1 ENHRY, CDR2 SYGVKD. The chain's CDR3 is CAISEGLLLAQHF. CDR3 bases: TGTGCCATCAGTGAGGGTCTCCTTCTAGCCCAGCATTTT.

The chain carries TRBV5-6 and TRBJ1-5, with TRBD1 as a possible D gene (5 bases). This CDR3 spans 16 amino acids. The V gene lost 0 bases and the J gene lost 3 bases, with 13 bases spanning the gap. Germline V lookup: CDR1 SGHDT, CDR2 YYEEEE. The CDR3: CASSLAPGLTNQPQHF. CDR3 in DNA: TGTGCCAGCAGCTTGGCCCCGGGGCTGACCAATCAGCCCCAGCATTTT.

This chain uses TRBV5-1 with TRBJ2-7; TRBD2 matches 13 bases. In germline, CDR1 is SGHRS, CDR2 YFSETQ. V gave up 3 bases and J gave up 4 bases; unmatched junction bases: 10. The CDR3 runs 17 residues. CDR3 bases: TGCGCCAGCAGCTCCTCCTCGACTAGCGGGGGGCAATACGAGCAGTACTTC. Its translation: CASSSSSTSGGQYEQYF.

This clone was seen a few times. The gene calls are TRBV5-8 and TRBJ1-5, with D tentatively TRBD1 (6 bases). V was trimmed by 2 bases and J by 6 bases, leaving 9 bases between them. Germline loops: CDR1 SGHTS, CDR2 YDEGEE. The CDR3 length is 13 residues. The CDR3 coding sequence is TGTGCCAGCAGCTTAGGGGGAGGTCAGCCCCAGCATTTT. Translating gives CASSLGGGQPQHF.

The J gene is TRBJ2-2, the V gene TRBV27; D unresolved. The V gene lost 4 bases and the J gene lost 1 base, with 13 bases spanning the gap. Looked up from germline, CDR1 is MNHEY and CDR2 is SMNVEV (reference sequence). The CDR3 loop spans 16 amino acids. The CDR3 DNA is TGTGCCAGCAGTTCCCCACGGGCGGAGAACACCGGGGAGCTGTTTTTT. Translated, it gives CASSSPRAENTGELFF.

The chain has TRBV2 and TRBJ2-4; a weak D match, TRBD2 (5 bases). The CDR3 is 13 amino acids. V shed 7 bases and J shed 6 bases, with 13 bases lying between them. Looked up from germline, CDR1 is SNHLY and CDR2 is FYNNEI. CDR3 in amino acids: CASNRGWGNIQYF. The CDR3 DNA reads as TGTGCCAGCAACCGGGGATGGGGAAACATTCAGTACTTC.

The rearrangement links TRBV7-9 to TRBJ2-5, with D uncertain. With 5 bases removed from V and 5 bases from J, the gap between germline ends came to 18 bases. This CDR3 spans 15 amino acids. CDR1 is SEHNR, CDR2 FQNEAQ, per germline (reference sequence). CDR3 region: CASSPPSRVSETQYF. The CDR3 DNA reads TGTGCCAGCAGCCCACCCTCTCGGGTTTCGGAGACCCAGTACTTC.